This entry concerns a single T cell receptor (beta chain). V trimming: 3 bases; J trimming: 2 bases; junction bases outside the gene matches: 5. Germline assignment: CDR1 SGHRS and CDR2 YFSETQ. CDR3 length: 16 residues. The data were obtained in a study of blood T cell repertoires in COVID-19. Clones were sequenced by immunoSEQ multiplex PCR, and TCRdb holds only the in-frame ones, with some missing. This sample has over 150,000 clones, with around 90% found just once. Sequencing used PBMCs or T cells enriched from blood (not recorded which). The clonotype comes from a woman in her thirties who had recovered from COVID-19. The chain couples TRBV5-1 to TRBJ1-4, with 9 bases aligning to TRBD1. In DNA form, the CDR3 reads TGCGCCAGCAGCTACCAGGGACAGGGCACTAATGAAAAACTGTTTTTT. Protein product: CASSYQGQGTNEKLFF.